This record concerns one TCR beta chain sequence. Which antigen it targets is not known. Base qualities are not at hand, and no much larger clone is one base apart. The CDR3 runs 16 amino acids, cysteine and phenylalanine included. Only the CDR3 DNA stays, 48 bases, in frame from base 1. Taken from the germline V gene, the CDR1 and CDR2 loops are SGHTA and FQGTGA. V is pruned by 5 bases and J by 6 bases, leaving 7 bases of the junction without a gene match. For repertoire sequencing, TCR beta CDR3 regions were amplified from RNA transcripts. HTBI primers and the Qiagen OneStep RT-PCR kit were used in a first-round RT-PCR, which was followed by a second-round multiplex PCR, size selection and purification. Libraries were sequenced paired-end with 100 bp reads on an Illumina HiSeq2000. As for the authors' bioinformatics: Reads were processed with SOAPnuke, discarding reads with adapters, uncalled bases, mean Phred below 15, or no exact constant-primer or identifier match. COPE v1.2.5 was used to merge high-quality paired reads. Each unique nucleotide sequence was treated as a clonotype, and MiTCR v1.1 was used to align the clonotypes to the IMGT TRB V, D and J references. The analysis was limited to V-J combinations with a frequency above 0.0001, which together covered 99.2% of repertoires. For each V-J combination, a TCR clonal expansion and chaos score was defined as the ratio of F50 clonal expansion to chaos observed in the TCRdist matrix. Welch's t-statistics and random forest were used to reduce features to 13 V-J combinations, which were fed into a naive Bayes classifier. The similarity between thyroid and blood repertoires was quantified using the Morisita-Horn index. In-frame beta chains were kept once TCRdb had trimmed the public reads at Q25 with fastp and called clones with MiXCR. Each record represents a unique CDR3 protein, reported with the most common genes and DNA among its rows. TCRdb, not the authors, supplied the V and J calls. The sample has 650,000 to 800,000 distinct CDR3 sequences on record, over 40% of them singletons. The ten most abundant clones make up roughly 3% of the sample.

Ophthalmopathy patients were characterized by moderately to severely active disease, a Clinical Activity Score of at least 3, a NOSPECS grade of at least 4, and a disease duration under 3 months. Patients with other autoimmune diseases, uncontrolled infections, pregnancy or lactation were excluded from the study. Clinical symptoms, serum thyroxine, TRAb, thyroid ultrasound and orbital computed tomography were used for diagnosis. Ficoll-Paque density gradient centrifugation was used to isolate PBMCs from around 10 ml of fresh peripheral blood. Trizol reagent was used to extract the total RNA, and its quality was then checked on an Agilent 2100 Bioanalyzer. This sample was included in a study of Graves' ophthalmopathy and Graves' hyperthyroidism listed by TCRdb under 2018. Background for the entire study: Peripheral blood samples were taken at the time of initial diagnosis, before any treatment was given. The study used signatures of the TCR beta repertoire to tell Graves' ophthalmopathy apart from Graves' hyperthyroidism and to predict which patients would progress to ophthalmopathy. In total, some 140 blood samples were TCR-sequenced: around 42 ophthalmopathy, some 75 hyperthyroidism and about 17 hyperthyroidism-to-ophthalmopathy patients. To explore V-J signatures that separate ophthalmopathy from hyperthyroidism, a discovery set of about 98 patients was enrolled, consisting of 40 to 45 with ophthalmopathy and 55 to 65 with stable hyperthyroidism. The independent validation cohort included 18 to 20 hyperthyroidism patients plus 17 patients who later progressed from hyperthyroidism to ophthalmopathy. In roughly six hyperthyroidism patients, T-cell repertoires of thyroid tissue and blood were compared. After sampling, hyperthyroidism patients received methimazole starting at 30 mg daily, and ophthalmopathy patients received high-dose intravenous methylprednisolone. General findings and caveats noted by the study authors: Most of the expanded thyroid clonotypes with a frequency above 0.001 were also detected in blood, and it was suggested that the thyroid immune response may be reflected by blood repertoires. The 13-signature model separated ophthalmopathy from stable hyperthyroidism with around 90% sensitivity and roughly 84% specificity in cross-validation, and 80%/75% in the test set. No statistical method was used to predetermine the sample size, and group allocation was not hidden from the investigators. In validation, the model predicted ophthalmopathy progression with nearly 71% sensitivity and approximately 78% specificity; 12 predicted patients were CT-confirmed with GO in a median of around 6.5 months.

The sample taken for sequencing was peripheral blood. This sequence originates from an adult man with Graves' ophthalmopathy. Here the chain combines TRBV7-3 and TRBJ1-4, and 12 junctional nucleotides match TRBD1. The CDR3 region has the sequence CASSPTGQGADEKLFF. The nucleotide sequence is given as TGTGCCAGCAGCCCGACGGGACAGGGGGCGGATGAAAAACTGTTTTTT.